This TCR beta chain derives from a study of blood T cells in healthy people across ages. PCR was performed a second time for 7 to 11 cycles using a sample-barcoded 5' primer and a J-beta primer mix. Template switching added a 12-random-nucleotide identifier to every cDNA molecule. One entry per CDR3 protein results from TCRdb running MiXCR on the 5' RACE reads. The sample lists roughly 2 million distinct CDR3 sequences; around 48% were seen once. This CDR3 is built from 12 residues. The V gene lost 3 bases and the J gene lost 7 bases, with 7 bases spanning the gap. Germline V gives CDR1 SGHVT, CDR2 SQSDAQ. Concerning this clonotype itself: Antigen unknown.

General study results and limits: Researchers judged that diversity estimates from one million T cells fell short of true values. In these data, TCR beta diversity tracked strongly with naive T cell percentage. More naive CD4+ cells and higher diversity marked long-lived donors relative to aged donors.

This receptor was obtained from a woman aged 40 to 50 in good health. The J gene is TRBJ1-5, the V gene TRBV7-4, with D unclear. Material: blood. For the CDR3, the DNA is TGTGCCAGCAGCTTGCAGGAGCAGCCCCAGCATTTT. It codes for CASSLQEQPQHF.